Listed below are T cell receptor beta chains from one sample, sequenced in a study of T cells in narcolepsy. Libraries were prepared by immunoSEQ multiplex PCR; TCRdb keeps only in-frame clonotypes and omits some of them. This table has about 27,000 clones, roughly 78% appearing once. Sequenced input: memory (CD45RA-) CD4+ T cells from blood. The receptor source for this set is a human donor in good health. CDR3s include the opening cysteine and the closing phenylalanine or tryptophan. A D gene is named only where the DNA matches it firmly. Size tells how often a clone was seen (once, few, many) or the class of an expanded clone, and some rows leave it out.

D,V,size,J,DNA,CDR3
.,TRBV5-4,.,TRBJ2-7,TGTGCCAGCAGCTTCGGGGTCTCCTACGAGCAGTACTTC,CASSFGVSYEQYF
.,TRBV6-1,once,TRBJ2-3,TGTGCCAGCAGTGAGAGGGTAAAAGGGGCCACAGATACGCAGTATTTT,CASSERVKGATDTQYF
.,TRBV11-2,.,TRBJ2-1,TGTGCCAGCAGCTTGAGCAGGGTAGCCGGCTACAATGAGCAGTTCTTC,CASSLSRVAGYNEQFF
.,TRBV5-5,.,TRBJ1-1,TGTGCCAGCAGCTTCCAGGGGCTGAGGGAAGCTTTCTTT,CASSFQGLREAFF
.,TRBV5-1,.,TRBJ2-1,TGCGCCAGCAGCTCGGTAGTGGAGGATGAGCAGTTCTTC,CASSSVVEDEQFF
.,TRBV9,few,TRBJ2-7,TGTGCCAGCAGCACCGGTCAAGCGGGCACCTACGAGCAGTACTTC,CASSTGQAGTYEQYF
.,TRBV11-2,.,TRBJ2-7,TGTGCCAGCACCCCGGTTGGGGGAGTCACCGAGCAGTACTTC,CASTPVGGVTEQYF
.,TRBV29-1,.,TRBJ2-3,TGCAGCGCCGATAGCGGAAGCACAGATACGCAGTATTTT,CSADSGSTDTQYF
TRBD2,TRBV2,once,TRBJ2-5,TGTGCCAGCAGGGAGGGACTAGCGGGATTCACCCAGTACTTC,CASREGLAGFTQYF
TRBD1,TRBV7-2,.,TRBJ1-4,TGTGCCAGCAGCTTAGGAACGGGACAGAGTAATGAAAAACTGTTTTTT,CASSLGTGQSNEKLFF
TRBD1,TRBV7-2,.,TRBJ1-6,TGTGCCAGCAGCTCCTATTACACAGGGGTTGGAAATTCACCCCTCCACTTT,CASSSYYTGVGNSPLHF
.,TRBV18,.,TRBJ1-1,TGTGCCAGCTCAGGGGGGTCTAGGAACACTGAAGCTTTCTTT,CASSGGSRNTEAFF
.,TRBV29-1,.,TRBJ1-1,TGCAGCGTCCGAGGCCCGGGGAGGACTGAAGCTTTCTTT,CSVRGPGRTEAFF